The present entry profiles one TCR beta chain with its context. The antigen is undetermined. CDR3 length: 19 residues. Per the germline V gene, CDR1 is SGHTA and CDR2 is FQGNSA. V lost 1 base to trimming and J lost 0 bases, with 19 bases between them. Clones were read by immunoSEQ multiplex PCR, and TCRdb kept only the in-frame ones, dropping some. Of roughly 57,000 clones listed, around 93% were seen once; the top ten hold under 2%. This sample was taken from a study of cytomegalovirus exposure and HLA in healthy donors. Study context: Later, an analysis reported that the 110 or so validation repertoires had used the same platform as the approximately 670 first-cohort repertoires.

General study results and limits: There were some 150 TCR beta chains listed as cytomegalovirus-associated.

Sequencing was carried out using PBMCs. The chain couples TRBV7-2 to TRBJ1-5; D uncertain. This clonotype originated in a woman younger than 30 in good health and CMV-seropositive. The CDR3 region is CASSLVNLGGKYSNQPQHF. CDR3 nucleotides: TGTGCCAGCAGCTTAGTTAATTTAGGAGGAAAATATAGCAATCAGCCCCAGCATTTT.